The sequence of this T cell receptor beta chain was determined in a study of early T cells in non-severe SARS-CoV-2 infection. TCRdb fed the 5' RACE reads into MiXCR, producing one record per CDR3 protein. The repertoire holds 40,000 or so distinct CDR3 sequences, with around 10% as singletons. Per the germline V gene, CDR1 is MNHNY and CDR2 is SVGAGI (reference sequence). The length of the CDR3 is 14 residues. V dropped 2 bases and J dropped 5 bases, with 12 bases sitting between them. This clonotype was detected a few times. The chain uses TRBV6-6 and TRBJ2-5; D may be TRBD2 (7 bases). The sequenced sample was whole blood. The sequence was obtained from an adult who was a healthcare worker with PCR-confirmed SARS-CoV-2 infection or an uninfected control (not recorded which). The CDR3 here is CASSYRRGLETQYF. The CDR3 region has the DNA TGTGCCAGCAGTTACCGGCGGGGGCTCGAGACCCAGTACTTC.